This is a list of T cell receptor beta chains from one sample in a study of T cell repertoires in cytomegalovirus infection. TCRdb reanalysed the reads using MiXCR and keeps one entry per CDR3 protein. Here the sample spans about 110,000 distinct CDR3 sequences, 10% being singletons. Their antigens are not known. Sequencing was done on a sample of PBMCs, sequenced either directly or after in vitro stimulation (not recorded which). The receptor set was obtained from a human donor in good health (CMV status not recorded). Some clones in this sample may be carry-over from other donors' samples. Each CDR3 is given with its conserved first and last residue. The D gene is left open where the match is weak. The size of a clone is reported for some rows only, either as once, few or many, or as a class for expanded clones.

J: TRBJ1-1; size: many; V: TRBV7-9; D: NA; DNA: TGTGCCAGCAGCTTTGGGAACACTGAAGCTTTCTTT; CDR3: CASSFGNTEAFF
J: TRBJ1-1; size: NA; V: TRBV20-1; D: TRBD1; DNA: TGCAGTGCCAGACGGACAGGGCTGAACACTGAAGCTTTCTTT; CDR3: CSARRTGLNTEAFF
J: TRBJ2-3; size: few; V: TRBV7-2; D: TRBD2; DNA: TGTGCCAGCAGCACCCGACTAGCTGGCAGCACAGATACGCAGTATTTT; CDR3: CASSTRLAGSTDTQYF
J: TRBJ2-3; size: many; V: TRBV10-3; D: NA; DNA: TGTGCCATCTCGGTGGCCAGCACAGATACGCAGTATTTT; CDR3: CAISVASTDTQYF
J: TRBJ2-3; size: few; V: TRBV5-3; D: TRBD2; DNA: TGTGCCAGCAGCTTGGTGGGACTAGCGGGAGGTGGAGATACGCAGTATTTT; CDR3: CASSLVGLAGGGDTQYF
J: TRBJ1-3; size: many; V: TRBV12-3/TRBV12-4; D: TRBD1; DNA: TGTGCCAGCAGACCACAGGGGGCGAACGGAAACACCATATATTTT; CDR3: CASRPQGANGNTIYF
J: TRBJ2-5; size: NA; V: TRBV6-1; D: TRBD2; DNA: TGTGCCAGCAGACCGAAAGCGGGGAGAGAGACCCAGTACTTC; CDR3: CASRPKAGRETQYF
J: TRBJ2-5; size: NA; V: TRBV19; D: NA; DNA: TGTGCCAGTAGTACCGGACAGCAAGAGACCCAGTACTTC; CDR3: CASSTGQQETQYF
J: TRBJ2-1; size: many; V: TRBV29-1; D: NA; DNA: TGCAGCGTTGAAGTAGAGGGCGGATTTGAGCAGTTCTTC; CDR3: CSVEVEGGFEQFF
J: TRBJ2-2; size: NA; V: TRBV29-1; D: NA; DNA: TGCAGCGTTGAAAAGGGGTACACCGGGGAGCTGTTTTTT; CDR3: CSVEKGYTGELFF
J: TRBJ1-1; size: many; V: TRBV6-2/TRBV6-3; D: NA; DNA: TGTGCCAGCAGTTACACGGTGGGCTCTGAAGCTTTCTTT; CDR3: CASSYTVGSEAFF
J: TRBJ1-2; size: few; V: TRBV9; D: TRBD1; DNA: TGTGCCAGCAGCATCCGACAGGGGGCTGTTGGCTACACCTTC; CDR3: CASSIRQGAVGYTF
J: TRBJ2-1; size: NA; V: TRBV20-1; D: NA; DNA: TGCAGTTTTTACAGCTACAATGAGCAGTTCTTC; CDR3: CSFYSYNEQFF
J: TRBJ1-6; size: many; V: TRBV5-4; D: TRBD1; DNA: TGTGCCAGCAGCCAAACAGGGGACGGGTCACCCCTCCACTTT; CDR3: CASSQTGDGSPLHF
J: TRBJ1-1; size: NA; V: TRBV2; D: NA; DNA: TGTGCCAGCACCCTGGAGGTCCCGGGTGGGACTGAAGCTTTCTTT; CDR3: CASTLEVPGGTEAFF